This T cell receptor beta chain is from a study of blood T cell repertoires in COVID-19. Study context: The study drew acute and convalescent COVID-19 samples from the United States, Italy and Spain. T cells, B-cell-depleted T cells, or PBMCs supplied cDNA or gDNA.

Deletions cut 0 bases from V and 4 bases from J, with 5 bases between. Per germline, CDR1 LGHDT and CDR2 YNNKEL (reference sequence). This CDR3 contains 13 residues. In the original workflow: Nucleated cell number was recorded as an estimate derived from reference gene primer amplification. Measured with immunoSEQ multiplex PCR; TCRdb has only the in-frame clones, and not every one. V and J calls plus clone size are reproduced from that table; the DNA served to infer D and trimming. The data hold under 85,000 clones, with about four fifths observed a single time. Material: peripheral blood. The rearrangement uses TRBV3-1 (or the pseudogene TRBV3-2) and TRBJ2-3, with no clear D. The receptor was isolated from a human donor in a cohort sampled during active COVID-19. CDR3 nucleotides: TGTGCCAGCAGCCAAGAATTAGCAGATACGCAGTATTTT. It translates to CASSQELADTQYF.